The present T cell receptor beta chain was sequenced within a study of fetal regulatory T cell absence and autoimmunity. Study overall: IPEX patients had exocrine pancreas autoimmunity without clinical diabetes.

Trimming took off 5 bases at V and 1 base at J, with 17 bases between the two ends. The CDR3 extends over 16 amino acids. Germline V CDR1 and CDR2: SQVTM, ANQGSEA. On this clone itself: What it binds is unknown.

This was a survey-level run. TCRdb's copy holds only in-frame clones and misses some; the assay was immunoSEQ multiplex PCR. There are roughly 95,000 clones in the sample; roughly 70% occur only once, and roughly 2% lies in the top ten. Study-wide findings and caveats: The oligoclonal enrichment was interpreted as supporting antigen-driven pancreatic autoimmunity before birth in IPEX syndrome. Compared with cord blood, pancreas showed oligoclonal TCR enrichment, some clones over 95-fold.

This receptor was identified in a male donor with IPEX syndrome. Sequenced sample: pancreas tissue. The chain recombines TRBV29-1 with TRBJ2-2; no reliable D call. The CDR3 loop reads CSVYGPWSENTGELFF. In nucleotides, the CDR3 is TGCAGCGTTTATGGGCCGTGGAGTGAGAACACCGGGGAGCTGTTTTTT.